This TCR beta chain was profiled in a study of CDR3 diversity in severe acne. One entry per CDR3 protein results from TCRdb running MiXCR on the PCR reads. The sample carries roughly 100,000 distinct CDR3 sequences, about half recorded once. About this clonotype: At one end, the junction sequence differs from germline, possibly due to a read error.

Germline-derived CDR1 and CDR2 are SGHRS and YFSETQ. The length of the CDR3 is 14 residues. Sequenced sample: blood. The TCR comes from a male donor with acne. The chain combines TRBV5-1 with TRBJ2-2; tentative D call: TRBD2 (5 bases). The CDR3 DNA reads as TGCGCCAGCAGCATTGACTGGAACACCGGGGAGCTGCTTTTT. Protein sequence: CASSIDWNTGELLF.